The sequence of this T cell receptor beta chain was determined in a study of blood T cell repertoires in COVID-19. Germline V gene lookup returns CDR1 GTSNPN and CDR2 SVGIG (reference sequence). V gave up 4 bases and J gave up 0 bases, with 10 bases separating them. The CDR3 loop spans 13 amino acids. The method was immunoSEQ multiplex PCR; TCRdb's version includes in-frame clones alone and lacks a portion of them. The sample comprises 90,000 to 130,000 clones, around nine tenths of which are singletons, and almost 4.5% rests with the top ten. The sequencing input was peripheral blood. The clonotype originates from a man between 35 and 55 years old with acute or convalescent COVID-19. The J gene is TRBJ2-7, the V gene TRBV30; weak D call: TRBD2 (5 bases). CDR3 DNA sequence: TGTGCCTGGACTAGGACTGACTCCTACGAGCAGTACTTC. This sequence encodes CAWTRTDSYEQYF.